This TCR beta chain is drawn from a study of identical twins. Study-wide findings and caveats: Cross-sectional statistical analysis was relied on for the conclusions, without the same donors being followed. Carriage of fewer insertions was seen in abundant cord blood beta clonotypes, whereas memory repertoires showed none.

Remarks on this clonotype: Its target is unknown.

Template switching added a universal primer site; cDNA carried unique molecular identifiers. In TCRdb, the 5' RACE reads were re-called with MiXCR into one record per CDR3 protein. The data hold about 480,000 distinct CDR3 sequences, with over 12% observed a single time. Trimming removed 3 bases at V and 5 bases at J, with 19 bases between. Germline values: CDR1 DFQATT, CDR2 SNEGSKA (reference sequence). The CDR3 has 15 residues. This sample was also put to use in a study of yellow fever vaccine responses in identical twins.

The specimen sequenced was CD4+ T cells sorted from blood. The receptor was derived from a woman between 18 and 30 years old in good health. This chain joins TRBV20-1 and TRBJ2-5, with unresolved D. The CDR3 spells CSARAPDRIVETQYF. Here the CDR3 DNA reads TGCAGTGCTAGGGCCCCGGATAGAATCGTGGAGACCCAGTACTTC.